The clone carrying this T cell receptor (beta chain) has just one count. This sample is part of a study of blood T cell repertoires in COVID-19. In the study overall: The United States, Italy and Spain supplied acute and convalescent COVID-19 samples. T cells, B-cell-depleted T cells, or PBMCs provided the cDNA or gDNA that served as material.

The authors' processing: Estimation of nucleated cell counts relied on the amplification of reference gene primers. Sequencing was performed with immunoSEQ multiplex PCR; in TCRdb, only in-frame clones are kept and a portion is missing. From that table come the V and J calls and clone size; the DNA was used to work out D and trimming. The sample consists of approximately 200,000 clones, almost 80% of them appearing once. J was trimmed by 9 bases and V by 9 bases; bases with no gene match: 4. Per germline, CDR1 LNHDA and CDR2 SQIVND (reference sequence). CDR3 length: 12 amino acids. The sequence came from a man aged 55 to 69 with active or convalescent COVID-19. The sequencing sample was made of peripheral blood. V and J are TRBV19 and TRBJ1-6; 8 bases are shared with TRBD1. CDR3 loop: CASRTGSSPLHF. In DNA, the CDR3 is TGTGCCAGCCGGACAGGGAGTTCACCCCTCCACTTT.